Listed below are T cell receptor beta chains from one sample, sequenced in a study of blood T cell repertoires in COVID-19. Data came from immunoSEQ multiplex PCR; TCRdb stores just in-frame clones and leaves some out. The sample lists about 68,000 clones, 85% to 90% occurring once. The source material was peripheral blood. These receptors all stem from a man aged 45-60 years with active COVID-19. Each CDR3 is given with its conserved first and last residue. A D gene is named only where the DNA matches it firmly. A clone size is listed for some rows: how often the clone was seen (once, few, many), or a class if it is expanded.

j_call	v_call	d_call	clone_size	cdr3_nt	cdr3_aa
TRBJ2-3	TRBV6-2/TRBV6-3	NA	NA	TGTGCCAGCAGTCTGCACTTCGCTCTCAGCACAGATACGCAGTATTTT	CASSLHFALSTDTQYF
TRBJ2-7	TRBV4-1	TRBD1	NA	TGCGCCAGCAGCCAAGAACAGGGGGAGTTCTACGAGCAGTACTTC	CASSQEQGEFYEQYF
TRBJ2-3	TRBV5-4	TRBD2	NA	TGTGCCAGCAGCTCGGGGACTAGCGGAGATACGCAGTATTTT	CASSSGTSGDTQYF
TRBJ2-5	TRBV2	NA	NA	TGTGCCAGCAGTGACAGGGTTCCCTTAGAGACCCAGTACTTC	CASSDRVPLETQYF
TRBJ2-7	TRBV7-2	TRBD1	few	TGTGCCAGCAGTTCGGTAGGGGGCCCCTACGAGCAGTACTTC	CASSSVGGPYEQYF
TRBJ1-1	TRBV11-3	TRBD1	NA	TGTGCCAGCAGCGACGACAGGGTCGGTGAAGCTTTCTTT	CASSDDRVGEAFF
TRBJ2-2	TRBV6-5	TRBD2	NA	TGTGCCAGCAAAGAACTAGCGGGGGGAGCCGGGGAGCTGTTTTTT	CASKELAGGAGELFF
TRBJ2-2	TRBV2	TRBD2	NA	TGTGCCAGCAGTGAAGGTGCCGGGGGGTACACCGGGGAGCTGTTTTTT	CASSEGAGGYTGELFF
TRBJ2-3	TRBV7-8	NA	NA	TGTGCCAGCAGCCCACGGAGGGCGGGGGCCGCTCCAAGCACAGATACGCAGTATTTT	CASSPRRAGAAPSTDTQYF
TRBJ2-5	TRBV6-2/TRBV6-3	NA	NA	TGTGCCAGCAGTTCAGGGATATTCCAAGAGACCCAGTACTTC	CASSSGIFQETQYF
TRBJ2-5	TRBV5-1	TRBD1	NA	TGCGCCAGCAGCGCAGGACAGGGGAAAGAGACCCAGTACTTC	CASSAGQGKETQYF
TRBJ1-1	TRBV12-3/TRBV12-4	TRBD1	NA	TGTGCCAGCAGGAACGACAGGGGTAAGGAAGCTTTCTTT	CASRNDRGKEAFF
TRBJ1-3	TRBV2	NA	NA	TGTGCCAGCAGGGGTGAGGCTATCTCTGGAAACACCATATATTTT	CASRGEAISGNTIYF
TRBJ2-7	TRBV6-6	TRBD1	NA	TGTGCCAGCAGTTCCTCGACAGGGGAAGGGAACGAGCAGTACTTC	CASSSSTGEGNEQYF
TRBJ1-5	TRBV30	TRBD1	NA	TGTGCCTGGCAAGGACAGGTTAATCAGCCCCAGCATTTT	CAWQGQVNQPQHF
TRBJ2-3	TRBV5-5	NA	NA	TGTGCCAGCAGCTTGTCGACAGATACGCAGTATTTT	CASSLSTDTQYF
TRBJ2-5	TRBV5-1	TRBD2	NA	TGCGCCAGCACACTAGCGGGGAAAGAGACCCAGTACTTC	CASTLAGKETQYF
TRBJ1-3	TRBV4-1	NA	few	TGCGCCAGCAGCCTCCCCCCTAGGTCTGGAAACACCATATATTTT	CASSLPPRSGNTIYF
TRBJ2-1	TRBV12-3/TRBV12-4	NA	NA	TGTGCCAGCAGTTTGGGGGCTGCCAATGAGCAGTTCTTC	CASSLGAANEQFF
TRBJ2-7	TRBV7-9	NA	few	TGTGCCAGCAGCTATGCAGTCGCCTACGAGCAGTACTTC	CASSYAVAYEQYF
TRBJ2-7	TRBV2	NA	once	TGTGCCAGCAGTTTGACAGCCTACGAGCAGTACTTC	CASSLTAYEQYF
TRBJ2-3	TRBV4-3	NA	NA	TGCGCCAGCAGCCAAGAGGTTTCGGTGCTTGGCACAGATACGCAGTATTTT	CASSQEVSVLGTDTQYF
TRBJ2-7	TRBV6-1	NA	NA	TGTGCCAGCAGTGAATCGTTCGGGGTCTACGAGCAGTACTTC	CASSESFGVYEQYF
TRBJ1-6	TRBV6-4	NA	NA	TGTGCCAGCAGTATGGGGACATATAATTCACCCCTCCACTTT	CASSMGTYNSPLHF
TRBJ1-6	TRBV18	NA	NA	TGTGCCAGCTCACCAACAGGGAATAATTCACCCCTCCACTTT	CASSPTGNNSPLHF
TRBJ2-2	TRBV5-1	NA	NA	TGCGCCAGCAGCTCCCTCCGGGTGAGCACCGGGGAGCTGTTTTTT	CASSSLRVSTGELFF
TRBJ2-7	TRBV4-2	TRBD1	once	TGTGCCAGCAGCCAAGTAGACAGGGCGTTGGACGAGCAGTACTTC	CASSQVDRALDEQYF